This TCR beta chain derives from a study of T cells expressing NK-cell markers. Germline loops: CDR1 SNHLY, CDR2 FYNNEI. This CDR3 is 15 amino acids long. Reanalyzing the 5' RACE reads, TCRdb keeps one entry per CDR3 protein, without DNA. In all, the sample yields hundreds of thousands of distinct CDR3 sequences. The V call is TRBV2, the J call TRBJ2-3. Sequenced input: blood T cells: a sorted CD56 or NKG2C T cell subset, CD4+ or CD8+ T cells, or bulk PBMC T cells (not recorded which). The TCR originated in a woman aged 18 to 75 in good health. The chain's CDR3 is CASSETERSTDTQYF.